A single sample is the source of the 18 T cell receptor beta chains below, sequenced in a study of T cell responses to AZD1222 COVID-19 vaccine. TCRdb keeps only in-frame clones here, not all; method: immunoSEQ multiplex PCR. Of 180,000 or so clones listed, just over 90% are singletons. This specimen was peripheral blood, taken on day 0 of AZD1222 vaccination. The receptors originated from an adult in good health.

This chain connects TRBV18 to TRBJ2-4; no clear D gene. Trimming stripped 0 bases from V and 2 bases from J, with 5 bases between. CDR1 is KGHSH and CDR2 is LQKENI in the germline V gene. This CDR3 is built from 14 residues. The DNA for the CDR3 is TGTGCCAGCTCACCACCGATAACCAAAAACATTCAGTACTTC. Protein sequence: CASSPPITKNIQYF.

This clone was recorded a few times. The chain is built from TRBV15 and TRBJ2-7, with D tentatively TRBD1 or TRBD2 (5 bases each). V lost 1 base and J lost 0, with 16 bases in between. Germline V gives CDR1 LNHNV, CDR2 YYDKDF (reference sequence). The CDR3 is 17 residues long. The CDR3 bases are TGTGCCACCAGCAGAGCCCCCCGAGGGGCAGACTCCTACGAGCAGTACTTC. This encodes CATSRAPRGADSYEQYF.

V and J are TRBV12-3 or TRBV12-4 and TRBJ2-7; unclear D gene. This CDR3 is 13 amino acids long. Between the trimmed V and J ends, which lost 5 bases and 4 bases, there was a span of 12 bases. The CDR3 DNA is TGTGCCAGCAGTCCCCGCATGGATTACGAGCAGTACTTC. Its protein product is CASSPRMDYEQYF.

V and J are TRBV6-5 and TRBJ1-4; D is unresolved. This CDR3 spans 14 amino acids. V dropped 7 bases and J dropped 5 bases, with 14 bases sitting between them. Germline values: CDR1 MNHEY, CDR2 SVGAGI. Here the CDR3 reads CASNNNRPNEKLFF. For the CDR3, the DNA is TGTGCCAGCAATAACAACCGCCCAAATGAAAAACTGTTTTTT.

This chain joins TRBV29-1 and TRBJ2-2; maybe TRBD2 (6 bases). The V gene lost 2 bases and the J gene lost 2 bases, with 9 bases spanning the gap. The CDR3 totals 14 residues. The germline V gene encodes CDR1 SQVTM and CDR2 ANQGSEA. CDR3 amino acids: CSVERGANTGELFF. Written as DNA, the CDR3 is TGCAGCGTTGAACGCGGGGCCAACACCGGGGAGCTGTTTTTT.

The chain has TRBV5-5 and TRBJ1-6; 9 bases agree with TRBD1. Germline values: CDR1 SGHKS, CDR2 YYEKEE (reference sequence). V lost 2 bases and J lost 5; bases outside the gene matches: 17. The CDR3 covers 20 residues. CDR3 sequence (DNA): TGTGCCAGCAGCTTCGTAGGGTACGTTCAAAGGACAGGGGATAATTCACCCCTCCACTTT. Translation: CASSFVGYVQRTGDNSPLHF.

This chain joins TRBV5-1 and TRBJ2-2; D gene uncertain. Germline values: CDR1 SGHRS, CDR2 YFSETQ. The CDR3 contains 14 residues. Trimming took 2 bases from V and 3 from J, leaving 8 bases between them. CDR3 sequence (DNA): TGCGCCAGCAGCTTCGTACCTTACACCGGGGAGCTGTTTTTT. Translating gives CASSFVPYTGELFF.

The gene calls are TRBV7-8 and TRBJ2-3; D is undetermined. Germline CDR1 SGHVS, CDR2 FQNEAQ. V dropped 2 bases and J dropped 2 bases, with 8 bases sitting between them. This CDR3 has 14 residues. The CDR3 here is CASSLSGLTDTQYF. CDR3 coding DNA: TGTGCCAGCAGCTTATCGGGTCTCACAGATACGCAGTATTTT.

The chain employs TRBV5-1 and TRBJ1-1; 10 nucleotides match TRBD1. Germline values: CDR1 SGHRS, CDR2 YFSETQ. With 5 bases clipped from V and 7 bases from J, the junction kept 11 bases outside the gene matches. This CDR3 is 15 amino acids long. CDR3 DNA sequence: TGCGCCAGCAGGTTTGTGGGACAGGGGCACGGTGAAGCTTTCTTT. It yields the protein CASRFVGQGHGEAFF.

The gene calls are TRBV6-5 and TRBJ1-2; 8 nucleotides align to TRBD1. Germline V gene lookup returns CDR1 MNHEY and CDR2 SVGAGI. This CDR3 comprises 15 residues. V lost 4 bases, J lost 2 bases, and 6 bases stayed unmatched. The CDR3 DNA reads TGTGCCAGCAGTTCCTACCGGACAGGGAACTATGGCTACACCTTC. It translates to CASSSYRTGNYGYTF.

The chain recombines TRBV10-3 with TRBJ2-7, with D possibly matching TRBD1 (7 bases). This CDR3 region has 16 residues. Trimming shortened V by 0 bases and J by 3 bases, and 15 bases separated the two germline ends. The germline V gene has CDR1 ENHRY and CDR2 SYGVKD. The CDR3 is CAISESEGAGHYEQYF. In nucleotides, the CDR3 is TGTGCCATCAGTGAGTCAGAGGGGGCGGGACACTACGAGCAGTACTTC.

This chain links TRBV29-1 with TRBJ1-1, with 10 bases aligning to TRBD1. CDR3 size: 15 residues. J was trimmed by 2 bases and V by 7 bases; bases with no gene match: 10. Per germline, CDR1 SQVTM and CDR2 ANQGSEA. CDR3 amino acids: CSAEGRQGANTEAFF. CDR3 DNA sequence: TGCAGCGCCGAAGGTAGACAGGGGGCTAACACTGAAGCTTTCTTT.

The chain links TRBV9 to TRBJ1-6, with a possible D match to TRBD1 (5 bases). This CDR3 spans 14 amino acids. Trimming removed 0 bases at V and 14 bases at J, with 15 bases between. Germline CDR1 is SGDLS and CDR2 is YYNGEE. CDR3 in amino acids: CASSVGGDGVTLHF. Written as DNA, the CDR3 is TGTGCCAGCAGCGTAGGGGGCGACGGGGTGACCCTCCACTTT.

Here the CDR3 DNA reads TGTGCCAGCTCACCCAACAGGGGCAATCAGCCCCAGCATTTT. Protein sequence: CASSPNRGNQPQHF. The rearrangement joins TRBV18 to TRBJ1-5; D may be TRBD1 (6 bases). This CDR3 is built from 14 residues. Trimming pared 3 bases from V and 2 bases from J, leaving 8 bases between. Germline V gene lookup returns CDR1 KGHSH and CDR2 LQKENI. Full variable domain (missing parts from reference TRBV18 and TRBJ1-5): NAGVMQNPRHLVRRRGQEARLRCSPMKGHSHVYWYRQLPEEGLKFMVYLQKENIIDESGMPKERFSAEFPKEGPSILRIQQVVRGDSAAYFCASSPNRGNQPQHFGDGTRLSIL.

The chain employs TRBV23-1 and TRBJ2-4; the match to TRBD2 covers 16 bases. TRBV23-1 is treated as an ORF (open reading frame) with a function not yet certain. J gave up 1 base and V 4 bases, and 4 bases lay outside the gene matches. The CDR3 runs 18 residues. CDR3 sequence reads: CASSPGTSGRAAKNIQYF. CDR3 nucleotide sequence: TGCGCCAGCAGTCCAGGGACTAGCGGGAGGGCGGCCAAAAACATTCAGTACTTC.

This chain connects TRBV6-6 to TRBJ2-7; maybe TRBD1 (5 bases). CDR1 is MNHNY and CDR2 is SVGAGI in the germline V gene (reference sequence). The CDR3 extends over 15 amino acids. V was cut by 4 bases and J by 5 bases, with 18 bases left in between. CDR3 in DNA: TGTGCCAGCAGTTCCCCACAGACAGTTCCTAACGAGCAGTACTTC. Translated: CASSSPQTVPNEQYF.

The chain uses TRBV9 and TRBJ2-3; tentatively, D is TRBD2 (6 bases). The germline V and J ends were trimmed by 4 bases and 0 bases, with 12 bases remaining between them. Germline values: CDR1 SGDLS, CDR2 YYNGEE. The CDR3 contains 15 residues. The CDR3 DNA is TGTGCCAGCAGCCCAACCAGCGGGAGCACAGATACGCAGTATTTT. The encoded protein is CASSPTSGSTDTQYF.

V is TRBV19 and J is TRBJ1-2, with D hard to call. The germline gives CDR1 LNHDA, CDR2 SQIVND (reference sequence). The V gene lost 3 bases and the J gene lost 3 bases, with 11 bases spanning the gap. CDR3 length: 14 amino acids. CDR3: CASSMGGGYYGYTF. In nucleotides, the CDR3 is TGTGCCAGTAGTATGGGTGGTGGATACTATGGCTACACCTTC.